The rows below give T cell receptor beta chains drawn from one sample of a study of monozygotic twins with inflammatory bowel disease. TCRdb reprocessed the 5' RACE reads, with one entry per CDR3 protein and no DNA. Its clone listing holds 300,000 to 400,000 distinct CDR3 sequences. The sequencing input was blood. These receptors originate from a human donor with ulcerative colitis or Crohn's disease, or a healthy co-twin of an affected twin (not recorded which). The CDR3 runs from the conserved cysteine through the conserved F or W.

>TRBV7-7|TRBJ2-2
CASTVTPGGGAGELFF
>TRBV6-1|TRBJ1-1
CASRGQVGVAEAFF
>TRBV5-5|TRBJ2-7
CASSLKGAEQYF
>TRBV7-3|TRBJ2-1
CASSSKGLAGGSIYNEQFF
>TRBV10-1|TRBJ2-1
CASSEFVADEQFF
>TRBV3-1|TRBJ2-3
CASSPMQSGRSDTQYF
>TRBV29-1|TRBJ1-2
CSVERGLGYTF
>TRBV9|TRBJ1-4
CASSISGTHSLEKLYF
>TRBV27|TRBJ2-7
CASRDSLYEQYF
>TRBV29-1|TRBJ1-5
CSVVDQQGQPQHF
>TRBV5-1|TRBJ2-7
CASSFQASSYEQYF
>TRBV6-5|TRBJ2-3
CASSYSWTAKPTDTQYF
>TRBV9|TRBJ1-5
CASSGAGTNQPQHF
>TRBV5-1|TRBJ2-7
CASSFRDRGLEQYF
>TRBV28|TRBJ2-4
CASSTQGQTKNIQYF
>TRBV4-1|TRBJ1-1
CASSPGGGKKGPEAFF
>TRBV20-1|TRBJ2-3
CSAENRGRTDTQYF
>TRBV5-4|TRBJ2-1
CASSPESTGVYNEQFF
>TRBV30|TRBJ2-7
CASGQGSYEQYF
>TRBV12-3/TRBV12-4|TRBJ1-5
CASSSRDRASQPQHF
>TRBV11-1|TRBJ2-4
CASSPGKRAKGGENIQYF
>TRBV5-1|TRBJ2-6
CASSLAGQGTPTGANVLTF
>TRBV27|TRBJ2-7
CASSPAKPVSYEQYF
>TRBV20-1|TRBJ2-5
CSAHRGQETQYF
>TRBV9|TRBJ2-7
CASSPAWEGYEQYF
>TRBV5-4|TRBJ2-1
CASSPLAGSYNEQFF
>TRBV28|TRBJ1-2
CASSQTVTYGYTF
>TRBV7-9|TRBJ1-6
CASSLEQGNNSPLHF
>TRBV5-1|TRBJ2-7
CASSPPMGKSSYEQYF
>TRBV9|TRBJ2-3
CASSFSRVSDTQYF
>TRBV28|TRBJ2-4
CASRKQGSAKNMQYF
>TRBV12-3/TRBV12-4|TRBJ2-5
CASSTVRSQYF
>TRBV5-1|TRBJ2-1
CASSHGLPRVEQFF
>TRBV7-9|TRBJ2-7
CASSLALGAPIEQYF
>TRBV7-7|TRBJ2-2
CASSDRVGLAGTGELFF
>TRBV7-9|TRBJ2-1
CASSSLAGRGDEQFF
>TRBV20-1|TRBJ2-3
CSPTDSTDTQYF
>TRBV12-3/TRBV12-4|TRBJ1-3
CASSFGLGNTIYF
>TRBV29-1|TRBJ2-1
CSVDSGDSYNEQFF
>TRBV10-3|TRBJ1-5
CAISVGDSYQPQHF
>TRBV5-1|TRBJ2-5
CASQLEPKGGQETQYF